This T cell receptor beta chain emerged from a study of shared clonotypes between healthy human individuals. On this clone itself: Antigen: not known.

Original methodology: Junction-only sequences produced by ImmunoSEQ had no quality scores, so filtering differed. Only in-frame clones appear in the TCRdb table, and some are missing; sequencing was by immunoSEQ multiplex PCR. That table gives V, J and clone size, and the DNA gave D and trimming. Of about 690,000 clones listed, about 92% are singletons. Study results and limitations: Across four donors, naive CD4 shared 5% to 6.5%, naive CD8 around 3.5%, memory CD4 approximately 2.5%, memory CD8 0.4% to 0.5%.

The CDR3 has 15 residues. Germline values: CDR1 LGHNA, CDR2 YNFKEQ. V was trimmed by 2 bases and J by 2 bases, leaving 13 bases between them. This sequence joins TRBV4-2 and TRBJ2-7; D unclear. This TCR derives from a young man in good health. Some clones in this sample may be carry-over from other donors' samples. Specimen: memory CD8+ T cells from PBMCs. Subset denoted: CD45RO+ cells pooled with CCR7-negative TemRA cells. In nucleotides, the CDR3 is TGTGCCAGCAGCCAACTAAGGCAGAGCACCTACGAGCAGTACTTC. Its protein product is CASSQLRQSTYEQYF.